Sequencing of this T cell receptor beta chain was carried out in a study of blood T cell repertoires in COVID-19. Study in general: Samples came from the United States, Italy and Spain, spanning acute and convalescent COVID-19.

Methods used by the authors: Estimation of nucleated cell counts was performed using reference gene primer amplification. Sequencing was performed with immunoSEQ multiplex PCR; in TCRdb, only in-frame clones are kept and a portion is missing. V and J calls and clone size are given by that table; D and trimming were obtained from the DNA. The repertoire includes hundreds of thousands of clones, around 89% of them detected once, and 1.7% sits in the top ten. The CDR3 spans 16 residues. Germline loops: CDR1 KGHDR, CDR2 SFDVKD. The J segment lost 1 base and the V segment lost 5 bases, leaving 9 bases of the junction unmatched.

The sample comprised PBMCs or T cells enriched from blood (not recorded which). The clonotype was recovered from a woman between 18 and 29 years old with acute COVID-19. The rearrangement uses TRBV24-1 and TRBJ2-5; 7 bases map to TRBD1. CDR3 bases: TGTGCCACCAGTGTCTCGGGACAGAGTTCCCAAGAGACCCAGTACTTC. Protein: CATSVSGQSSQETQYF.